These 30 T cell receptor beta chains share one sample of origin, sequenced in a study of regulatory T cells in long-lasting Graves disease. Building the TCR beta libraries relied on iRepertoire HTBI primers, and CDR3 regions underwent Arm-PCR. TCRdb itself ran the multiplex PCR reads through MiXCR, one entry per CDR3 protein. The sample has about 520,000 distinct CDR3 sequences, around 13% seen once. The time point: newly diagnosed GD, antithyroid drugs for less than 3 months. From PBMCs, RNA was extracted and then used to make the TCR library. These sequences were also reported in another study, on T cells in Graves' hyperthyroidism and ophthalmopathy.

The material was peripheral blood mononuclear cells (PBMCs), obtained at new diagnosis, from a patient treated with antithyroid drugs. All receptors come from a woman in her thirties with Graves disease.

This clonotype was counted at least ten times. The V gene is TRBV19, the J gene TRBJ2-3; 10 bases map to TRBD2. Germline loops: CDR1 LNHDA, CDR2 SQIVND (reference sequence). Germline trimming cut 8 bases from V and 0 bases from J; bases unmatched to any gene: 8. The CDR3 extends over 16 amino acids. CDR3 sequence reads: CASSTGLATSTDTQYF. The CDR3 nucleotides read TGTGCCAGTTCTACGGGACTAGCGACTAGCACAGATACGCAGTATTTT.

The sample holds many counts of this clonotype. The gene calls are TRBV10-1 and TRBJ2-7; 14 nucleotides match TRBD2. The CDR3 spans 16 residues. Germline trimming cut 3 bases from V and 7 bases from J; bases unmatched to any gene: 8. Germline CDR1 reads WNHNN; CDR2 reads SYGVQD (reference sequence). Here the CDR3 reads CASSDPRLAGGREQYF. CDR3 in DNA: TGCGCCAGCAGTGACCCCCGACTAGCGGGAGGGCGAGAGCAGTACTTC.

The table lists this clonotype with many counts. The CDR3: CASSDLAGGLPETQYF. The CDR3 bases are TGTGCCAGCAGTGACCTAGCGGGAGGCCTCCCAGAGACCCAGTACTTC. V usage is TRBV27 and J usage is TRBJ2-5; 11 bases are a match to TRBD2. Germline V gene data show CDR1 as MNHEY and CDR2 as SMNVEV (reference sequence). The CDR3 totals 16 residues. The V gene end was trimmed by 5 bases and the J gene end by 4 bases; junction bases not matched to a gene: 9.

This clonotype was counted only a few times. The rearrangement uses TRBV6-1 and TRBJ2-4; 8 nucleotides match TRBD1. The J segment lost 6 bases and the V segment lost 5 bases, leaving 9 bases of the junction unmatched. The CDR3 length is 15 residues. Germline V gene lookup returns CDR1 MNHNS and CDR2 SASEGT. In DNA, the CDR3 is TGTGCCAGCAGTACGAATCAGGGGGCAGGAAACATTCAGTACTTC. This translates into CASSTNQGAGNIQYF.

Comments on this clonotype: One junction end disagrees with the germline gene, perhaps due to a read error. This rearrangement joins TRBV18 to TRBJ2-3; D gene unclear. There are 14 residues in the CDR3. The germline gives CDR1 KGHSH, CDR2 LQKENI. This chain's CDR3 is CASSRGFSIDTQYF. The DNA for the CDR3 is TGTGCCAGCTCACGCGGATTTAGCATAGATACGCAGTATTTT. The full variable domain, with the rest looked up from reference TRBV18 and TRBJ2-3, is NAGVMQNPRHLVRRRGQEARLRCSPMKGHSHVYWYRQLPEEGLKFMVYLQKENIIDESGMPKERFSAEFPKEGPSILRIQQVVRGDSAAYFCASSRGFSIDTQYFGPGTRLTVL.

In this sample, this clonotype turned up many times. This rearrangement joins TRBV13 to TRBJ2-1; D gene uncertain. The germline V gene has CDR1 PRHDT and CDR2 FYEKMQ (reference sequence). CDR3 length: 14 residues. With 4 bases removed from V and 5 bases from J, the gap between germline ends came to 12 bases. The CDR3 region is CASSSEDRDNEQFF. CDR3 nucleotide sequence: TGTGCCAGCAGCTCCGAGGATAGGGACAATGAGCAGTTCTTC.

V and J are TRBV19 and TRBJ1-1; TRBD1 aligns across 9 bases. With V trimmed by 6 bases and J by 3 bases, 8 bases remained unmatched. Germline CDR1 LNHDA, CDR2 SQIVND (reference sequence). The CDR3 covers 15 residues. CDR3 amino acids: CASSRTGGAYTEAFF. CDR3 sequence (DNA): TGTGCCAGTAGCCGAACAGGGGGCGCGTACACTGAAGCTTTCTTT. Full variable domain (missing parts from reference TRBV19 and TRBJ1-1): DGGITQSPKYLFRKEGQNVTLSCEQNLNHDAMYWYRQDPGQGLRLIYYSQIVNDFQKGDIAEGYSVSREKKESFPLTVTSAQKNPTAFYLCASSRTGGAYTEAFFGQGTRLTVV.

This clonotype came up many times. The chain recombines TRBV7-8 with TRBJ2-2, with D possibly matching TRBD1 (5 bases). Between the trimmed V and J ends, which lost 4 bases and 0 bases, there was a span of 12 bases. This CDR3 is built from 16 residues. Germline V lookup: CDR1 SGHVS, CDR2 FQNEAQ. The CDR3 nucleotides read TGTGCCAGCAGCTCCCAGGGATTCGCGAACACCGGGGAGCTGTTTTTT. As protein: CASSSQGFANTGELFF. Variable domain in full (rest from reference TRBV7-8 and TRBJ2-2): GAGVSQSPRYKVAKRGQDVALRCDPISGHVSLFWYQQALGQGPEFLTYFQNEAQLDKSGLPSDRFFAERPEGSVSTLKIQRTQQEDSAVYLCASSSQGFANTGELFFGEGSRLTVL.

This clonotype was recorded many times. The CDR3 sequence is CASGGEGRDTQYF. Here the CDR3 DNA reads TGTGCCAGTGGGGGGGAGGGTCGAGATACGCAGTATTTT. The chain employs TRBV2 and TRBJ2-3; 7 bases are a match to TRBD2. Germline CDR1 reads SNHLY; CDR2 reads FYNNEI. V dropped 9 bases and J dropped 5; count of bases not matched to a gene: 8. This CDR3 comprises 13 residues.

This clonotype was recorded many times. The chain joins TRBV2 to TRBJ1-1; possible D gene TRBD1, 5 bases. V lost 4 bases to trimming and J lost 7 bases, with 10 bases between them. Germline CDR1 is SNHLY and CDR2 is FYNNEI. The CDR3 contains 12 residues. This CDR3 is CASSGQGLEAFF. The CDR3 DNA is TGTGCCAGCAGTGGGCAGGGACTTGAAGCTTTCTTT. Looking up the rest from reference TRBV2 and TRBJ1-1 gives the full variable domain: EPEVTQTPSHQVTQMGQEVILRCVPISNHLYFYWYRQILGQKVEFLVSFYNNEISEKSEIFDDQFSVERPDGSNFTLKIRSTKLEDSAMYFCASSGQGLEAFFGQGTRLTVV.

This clonotype was counted at least ten times. The rearrangement uses TRBV6-2 or TRBV6-3 and TRBJ2-7; TRBD1 matches at 9 bases. The CDR3 length is 14 residues. Trimming cost V 2 bases and J 3 bases; bases outside gene matches: 2. CDR1 and CDR2 from the germline V gene are MNHEY and SVGEGT. CDR3 nucleotide sequence: TGTGCCAGCAGTTACGGACAGGGGAACTACGAGCAGTACTTC. It translates to CASSYGQGNYEQYF.

This clonotype was seen at least ten times. The chain's CDR3 is CASSSRTSGGIYEQYF. The CDR3 nucleotides read TGTGCCAGCAGTTCACGGACTAGCGGGGGAATTTACGAGCAGTACTTC. The chain links TRBV12-3 or TRBV12-4 to TRBJ2-7, with 13 bases identical to TRBD2. The CDR3 is made up of 16 amino acids. V shed 4 bases and J 4 bases; nucleotides not matched to a gene: 7.

This rearrangement joins TRBV18 to TRBJ2-1, with a tentative D call TRBD1 (6 bases). The CDR3 is 13 residues long. Trimming pared 6 bases from V and 7 bases from J, leaving 13 bases between. CDR1 is KGHSH, CDR2 LQKENI, per germline. The CDR3: CASSQWTENEQFF. The DNA of the CDR3 is TGTGCCAGCTCCCAATGGACAGAAAATGAGCAGTTCTTC. The full variable domain, completed using reference TRBV18 and TRBJ2-1, is NAGVMQNPRHLVRRRGQEARLRCSPMKGHSHVYWYRQLPEEGLKFMVYLQKENIIDESGMPKERFSAEFPKEGPSILRIQQVVRGDSAAYFCASSQWTENEQFFGPGTRLTVL.

Comment on this clonotype: A much larger clone differs by one base, so this may be a read error. This rearrangement joins TRBV13 to TRBJ1-1, with D hard to call. The germline V gene encodes CDR1 PRHDT and CDR2 FYEKMQ (reference sequence). V dropped 6 bases and J dropped 7 bases, with 21 bases sitting between them. This CDR3 region has 15 residues. The CDR3 loop is CASSPQRARIGEAFF. The DNA for the CDR3 is TGTGCCAGCAGTCCTCAGCGGGCCCGGATTGGTGAAGCTTTCTTT. Drawing the rest from reference TRBV13 and TRBJ1-1, the complete variable domain is AAGVIQSPRHLIKEKRETATLKCYPIPRHDTVYWYQQGPGQDPQFLISFYEKMQSDKGSIPDRFSAQQFSDYHSELNMSSLELGDSALYFCASSPQRARIGEAFFGQGTRLTVV.

There are many counts of this clonotype. The chain couples TRBV6-5 to TRBJ2-1; 15 bases map to TRBD2. The CDR3 extends over 16 amino acids. Germline CDR1 is MNHEY and CDR2 is SVGAGI. Trimming cost V 4 bases and J 6 bases; bases outside gene matches: 4. This chain's CDR3 is CASSSRGLAGGNEQFF. The CDR3 DNA reads as TGTGCCAGCAGTTCACGGGGACTAGCGGGAGGCAATGAGCAGTTCTTC.

The rearrangement joins TRBV4-1 to TRBJ2-4; no definite D call. V was trimmed by 1 base and J by 0 bases, leaving 7 bases between them. This CDR3 contains 15 residues. In germline, CDR1 is MGHRA, CDR2 YSYEKL. For the CDR3, the DNA is TGCGCCAGCAGCCAAGTTTTGATAGCCAAAAACATTCAGTACTTC. Encoded protein: CASSQVLIAKNIQYF.

The rearrangement uses TRBV4-2 and TRBJ2-2; D might be TRBD1 (5 bases). CDR1 and CDR2 from the germline V gene are LGHNA and YNFKEQ. Trimming stripped 4 bases from V and 4 bases from J, with 10 bases between. This CDR3 has 14 residues. CDR3 sequence (DNA): TGTGCCAGCAGCCGGACGGACACCACCGGGGAGCTGTTTTTT. Amino acids: CASSRTDTTGELFF.

This clonotype was counted many times. The V and J genes are TRBV2 and TRBJ2-5; 8 positions agree with TRBD2. The J segment lost 2 bases and the V segment lost 4 bases, leaving 3 bases of the junction unmatched. Germline-derived CDR1 and CDR2 are SNHLY and FYNNEI. There are 14 residues in the CDR3. CDR3: CASSAGTRQETQYF. For the CDR3, the DNA is TGTGCCAGCAGTGCCGGGACTAGGCAAGAGACCCAGTACTTC.

This clonotype was detected only a few times. The chain carries TRBV4-1 and TRBJ2-7; D remains ambiguous. Germline V gives CDR1 MGHRA, CDR2 YSYEKL. This CDR3 has 16 amino acids. The V and J ends lost 0 bases and 1 base respectively, with 13 bases between them. The CDR3 reads CASSQDGRMESYEQYF. As DNA, the CDR3 is TGCGCCAGCAGCCAAGATGGCAGGATGGAGTCCTACGAGCAGTACTTC.

This clonotype has a count of ten or more. This chain uses TRBV20-1 with TRBJ2-2, with TRBD1 matching 8 bases. The CDR3 is 14 residues long. CDR1 is DFQATT and CDR2 is SNEGSKA in the germline V gene (reference sequence). V lost 5 bases to trimming and J lost 6 bases; unmatched junction nucleotides: 8. The CDR3 nucleotides are TGCAGTGCTCAAAGACAGGGGTTGGCCGGGGAGCTGTTTTTT. Translated: CSAQRQGLAGELFF.

Many counts were recorded for this clonotype. The genes are TRBV19 and TRBJ1-2, with D uncertain. Germline loops: CDR1 LNHDA, CDR2 SQIVND (reference sequence). The ends were cut back, 9 bases at V and 4 bases at J, with 9 bases in the middle. CDR3 length: 11 amino acids. The CDR3 protein is CASRVGYGYTF. CDR3 DNA sequence: TGTGCCAGCCGGGTAGGCTATGGCTACACCTTC.

This clonotype was counted ten times or more. Written as DNA, the CDR3 is TGTGCCACCAGTGGGACTAGCGGAAGCTCCTACAATGAGCAGTTCTTC. Translated: CATSGTSGSSYNEQFF. V and J are TRBV24-1 and TRBJ2-1, with 10 positions matching TRBD2. V dropped 5 bases and J dropped 0; count of bases not matched to a gene: 3. This CDR3 region has 16 residues. Per germline, CDR1 KGHDR and CDR2 SFDVKD.

As to this clonotype: A much more abundant neighbour one base away suggests this may be a read error. The J gene is TRBJ2-7, the V gene TRBV11-3, with D perhaps matching TRBD1 (7 bases). The CDR3 totals 14 residues. The germline V gene has CDR1 SGHNT and CDR2 YENEEA. The CDR3, as DNA: TGTGCCAGCAGCCCCGACGGAGGGGGCCGGGAGCACTACTTC. It translates to CASSPDGGGREHYF.

The sample holds a few counts of this clonotype. The rearrangement uses TRBV4-3 and TRBJ2-1; D possibly corresponds to TRBD1 (6 bases). V was trimmed by 0 bases and J by 6 bases, leaving 18 bases between them. The V gene's germline CDR1 is LGHNA and CDR2 YSLEER. The CDR3 is 17 residues long. In nucleotides, the CDR3 is TGCGCCAGCAGCCAAGATAGGGGGATGGGGGCCCTCAATGAGCAGTTCTTC. Translation gives CASSQDRGMGALNEQFF.

This clonotype has a count of ten or more. The chain uses TRBV30 and TRBJ2-3; TRBD2 might be the D (5 bases). This CDR3 region has 15 residues. The ends were cut back, 5 bases at V and 0 bases at J, with 15 bases in the middle. CDR1 is GTSNPN, CDR2 SVGIG, per germline (reference sequence). The CDR3 nucleotides are TGTGCCTGGCAGGTAGCGTCGACGAGCACAGATACGCAGTATTTT. It codes for CAWQVASTSTDTQYF.

This clonotype was recorded many times. The rearrangement links TRBV20-1 to TRBJ2-3; D remains ambiguous. CDR1 is DFQATT, CDR2 SNEGSKA, per germline (reference sequence). CDR3 size: 12 residues. V dropped 1 base and J dropped 5 bases, with 7 bases sitting between them. The CDR3 region has the DNA TGCAGTGCTAGAGTCGGGTTAGATACGCAGTATTTT. Protein: CSARVGLDTQYF.

This clonotype has ten or more counts. The chain uses TRBV10-3 and TRBJ2-7, with D maybe TRBD1 (6 bases). Per the germline V gene, CDR1 is ENHRY and CDR2 is SYGVKD. Trimming left V 6 bases short and J 8 bases short, with 17 bases between. The CDR3 length is 13 residues. This CDR3 is CAISEGGDTKQYF. CDR3 DNA sequence: TGTGCCATCAGCGAAGGTGGGGACACCAAGCAGTACTTC.

In this sample, this clonotype turned up many times. The chain uses TRBV18 and TRBJ2-1; no clear D. Deletions cut 6 bases from V and 0 bases from J, with 18 bases between. CDR1 is KGHSH and CDR2 is LQKENI in the germline V gene. The CDR3 extends over 17 amino acids. This CDR3 reads CASSLSSVSNSYNEQFF. The CDR3 nucleotides are TGTGCCAGCTCCCTTAGTTCGGTATCGAACTCCTACAATGAGCAGTTCTTC.

This clonotype was seen many times. The chain links TRBV6-1 to TRBJ2-3, with 13 bases aligning to TRBD2. Per the germline V gene, CDR1 is MNHNS and CDR2 is SASEGT. This CDR3 comprises 15 residues. The trim removed 6 bases at V and 4 bases at J, leaving 4 bases unmatched. This CDR3 reads CASSLGLAGADTQYF. Written as DNA, the CDR3 is TGTGCCAGCAGCCTAGGACTAGCGGGAGCAGATACGCAGTATTTT.

This clonotype was counted at least ten times. This chain connects TRBV2 to TRBJ2-7; D perhaps matches TRBD2 (6 bases). This CDR3 spans 15 amino acids. V lost 3 bases and J 3 bases, leaving 15 bases between the germline ends. In germline, CDR1 is SNHLY, CDR2 FYNNEI. The CDR3 nucleotides are TGTGCCAGCAGTGAGGTGGGACTGGGGATCTACGAGCAGTACTTC. It yields the protein CASSEVGLGIYEQYF.